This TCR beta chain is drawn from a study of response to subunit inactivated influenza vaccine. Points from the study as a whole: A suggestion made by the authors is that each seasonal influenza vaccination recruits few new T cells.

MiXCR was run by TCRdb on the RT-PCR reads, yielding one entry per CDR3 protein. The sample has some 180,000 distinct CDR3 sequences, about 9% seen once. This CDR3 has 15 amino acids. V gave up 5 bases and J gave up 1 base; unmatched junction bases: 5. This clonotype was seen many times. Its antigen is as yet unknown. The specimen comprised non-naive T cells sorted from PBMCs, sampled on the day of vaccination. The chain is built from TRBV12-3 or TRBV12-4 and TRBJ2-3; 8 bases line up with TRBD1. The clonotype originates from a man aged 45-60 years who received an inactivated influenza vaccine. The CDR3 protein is CASSPRGRGTDTQYF. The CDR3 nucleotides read TGTGCCAGCAGTCCCAGGGGGCGCGGCACAGATACGCAGTATTTT.